The TCR beta chain described here comes from a study of PD-L1 blockade in urothelial cancer. Study context: Males with bladder-origin urothelial cancer constituted about 85% of the roughly 30 patients.

The investigators introduced synthetic TCR analog templates into each PCR as spikes. Assay: immunoSEQ multiplex PCR; the TCRdb copy retains only in-frame clones and omits some. The table shows 70,000 to 90,000 clones, with 82% occurring only once. The CDR3 runs to 13 residues. The junction had 5 bases not matched to a gene; V was cut back by 7 bases and J by 6 bases. CDR1 is MNHNS and CDR2 is SASEGT in the germline V gene. Patients had locally advanced or metastatic urothelial carcinoma. Patients yielded 1 to 8 samples each, pretreatment and on-treatment. V gene TRBV6-1 combines with J gene TRBJ1-2; 10 positions match TRBD1. The starting material was PBMCs, obtained around atezolizumab (anti-PD-L1) treatment. The TCR was taken from an older man with urothelial cancer. CDR3 sequence: CASKLGTGDGYTF. Here the CDR3 DNA reads TGTGCCAGCAAGTTAGGGACAGGGGATGGCTACACCTTC.